A single sample is the source of the 32 T cell receptor beta chains below, sequenced in a study of T-cell memory formation after mild COVID-19. TCRdb called the 5' RACE reads again in MiXCR, with one record for every CDR3 protein. In the table there are a few hundred thousand distinct CDR3 sequences, 8.5% to 9.5% of which are singletons. The specimen was PBMCs or a T cell subset sorted from them (not recorded which). The receptor source for this set is a man between 18 and 35 years old who had mild COVID-19 (a few samples of this study predate the infection). Cell type and time point are not known.

This clonotype was seen more than once but under ten times. The chain employs TRBV20-1 and TRBJ2-6, with unresolved D. Germline lookup yields CDR1 DFQATT and CDR2 SNEGSKA (reference sequence). Trimming removed 0 bases from V and 6 bases from J, with 6 bases in between. The length of the CDR3 is 13 residues. The DNA of the CDR3 is TGCAGTGCTAGAGATACCCAGGCCAACGTCCTGACTTTC. The encoded protein is CSARDTQANVLTF.

CDR3 coding DNA: TGCGCCAGCAGCCAAGCAGGAGCTAACTATGGCTACACCTTC. The encoded protein is CASSQAGANYGYTF. V usage is TRBV4-1 and J usage is TRBJ1-2; D unclear. This CDR3 region has 14 residues. In germline, CDR1 is MGHRA, CDR2 YSYEKL. V was trimmed by 1 base and J by 0 bases, leaving 6 bases between them.

The chain uses TRBV14 and TRBJ1-1; D remains ambiguous. V was cut by 1 base and J by 10 bases, with 19 bases left in between. CDR1 is SGHDN and CDR2 is FVKESK in the germline V gene. CDR3 size: 15 residues. The CDR3 region has the DNA TGTGCCAGCAGCCAAGTGTTGCTCACAGACTTGGGAGCTTTCTTT. It specifies CASSQVLLTDLGAFF.

The rearrangement uses TRBV9 and TRBJ2-3, with 8 bases lining up with TRBD2. In germline, CDR1 is SGDLS, CDR2 YYNGEE. The CDR3 has 15 amino acids. V lost 0 bases to trimming and J lost 5 bases; unmatched junction nucleotides: 5. CDR3 residues: CASSVAGLAGDTQYF. The CDR3 DNA reads as TGTGCCAGCAGCGTAGCTGGCCTAGCGGGAGATACGCAGTATTTT.

This rearrangement joins TRBV27 to TRBJ1-5, with TRBD1 matching 10 bases. Germline-derived CDR1 and CDR2 are MNHEY and SMNVEV (reference sequence). After removal of 6 bases from V and 2 bases from J, the junction contained 1 base not matched to a gene. The CDR3 spans 14 residues. CDR3 sequence reads: CASRGTGGNQPQHF. CDR3 coding DNA: TGTGCCAGCAGGGGGACAGGGGGCAATCAGCCCCAGCATTTT.

This clonotype was counted between two and nine times. The chain carries TRBV3-1 and TRBJ1-2; 7 nucleotides align to TRBD1. V shed 1 base, J shed 8 bases, and the junction held 7 bases outside the gene matches. The CDR3 has 14 residues. Germline V gene data show CDR1 as LGHDT and CDR2 as YNNKEL (reference sequence). This chain's CDR3 is CASSQGGQVGGYTF. For the CDR3, the DNA is TGTGCCAGCAGCCAAGGAGGACAGGTGGGCGGCTACACCTTC. Filled out from reference TRBV3-1 and TRBJ1-2, the complete variable domain reads DTAVSQTPKYLVTQMGNDKSIKCEQNLGHDTMYWYKQDSKKFLKIMFSYNNKELIINETVPNRFSPKSPDKAHLNLHINSLELGDSAVYFCASSQGGQVGGYTFGSGTRLTVV.

The sample holds many counts of this clonotype. The rearrangement links TRBV20-1 to TRBJ2-5; 10 bases are shared with TRBD2. Trimming took 6 bases from V and 1 from J; bases not matched to a gene: 8. The CDR3 is 15 residues long. The V gene's germline CDR1 is DFQATT and CDR2 SNEGSKA (reference sequence). CDR3 sequence reads: CSALSGGTFQETQYF. The DNA of the CDR3 is TGCAGTGCCCTTAGCGGGGGGACCTTCCAAGAGACCCAGTACTTC.

The chain employs TRBV6-2 or TRBV6-3 and TRBJ1-6, with 7 bases lining up with TRBD1. From germline, CDR1 is MNHEY and CDR2 SVGEGT. V dropped 4 bases and J dropped 7; count of bases not matched to a gene: 4. The CDR3 length is 14 residues. The CDR3 sequence is CASSWWDSNSPLHF. CDR3 in DNA: TGTGCCAGCAGTTGGTGGGACAGCAATTCACCCCTCCACTTT.

This clonotype was observed once. The V gene is TRBV25-1, the J gene TRBJ1-3; no clear D gene. CDR3 length equals 13 residues. From germline, CDR1 is MGHDK and CDR2 SYGVNS. Between the trimmed V and J ends, which lost 7 bases and 0 bases, there was a span of 7 bases. The CDR3 region is CASKYGSGNTIYF. In DNA, the CDR3 is TGTGCCAGCAAATACGGCTCTGGAAACACCATATATTTT.

This clonotype is a singleton in its sample. Here the CDR3 DNA reads TGTGGATCGGGGGTCAGGCCCAACACTGAAGCTTTCTTT. Protein sequence: CGSGVRPNTEAFF. This chain connects TRBV6-6 to TRBJ1-1, with a tentative D call TRBD1 (5 bases). This CDR3 has 13 amino acids. Looked up from germline, CDR1 is MNHNY and CDR2 is SVGAGI (reference sequence).

This chain connects TRBV2 to TRBJ1-1; maybe TRBD1 (5 bases). V lost 2 bases and J lost 3, with 13 bases in between. The CDR3 runs to 15 residues. Per germline, CDR1 SNHLY and CDR2 FYNNEI. The CDR3 region is CASSERGGTDTEAFF. CDR3 coding DNA: TGTGCCAGCAGTGAACGGGGAGGGACCGACACTGAAGCTTTCTTT.

This rearrangement joins TRBV5-1 to TRBJ2-2; unclear D gene. V shed 0 bases and J shed 5 bases, with 5 bases lying between them. CDR1 is SGHRS and CDR2 is YFSETQ in the germline V gene. The CDR3 has 13 amino acids. Here the CDR3 reads CASSLDLTGELFF. In DNA form, the CDR3 reads TGCGCCAGCAGCTTGGACCTTACCGGGGAGCTGTTTTTT.

A few counts support this clonotype. J is TRBJ2-3 and V is TRBV10-3, with unresolved D. The germline gives CDR1 ENHRY, CDR2 SYGVKD. The V gene lost 2 bases and the J gene lost 0 bases, with 9 bases spanning the gap. The CDR3 is 15 residues long. The DNA of the CDR3 is TGTGCCATCAGTGAGCCAGGAGATAGCACAGATACGCAGTATTTT. It yields the protein CAISEPGDSTDTQYF.

As regards this clonotype: A read error is possible here, since a much larger clone lies one base away. This chain connects TRBV5-1 to TRBJ2-5; D might be TRBD2 (6 bases). The CDR3 consists of 17 residues. Germline V gives CDR1 SGHRS, CDR2 YFSETQ. The V gene lost 1 base and the J gene lost 3 bases, with 19 bases spanning the gap. CDR3 sequence reads: CASSLTQRRGAEETQYF. As DNA, the CDR3 is TGCGCCAGCAGCTTGACTCAGAGGCGGGGAGCAGAAGAGACCCAGTACTTC.

This clonotype was recorded a few times. The V and J genes are TRBV5-1 and TRBJ2-7; 7 positions agree with TRBD1. Trimming took 4 bases from V and 0 from J; bases not matched to a gene: 7. Germline loops: CDR1 SGHRS, CDR2 YFSETQ. The CDR3 is 15 amino acids. CDR3 bases: TGCGCCAGCAGCCCTACCAACAGGGGCTCCTACGAGCAGTACTTC. As protein: CASSPTNRGSYEQYF.

The chain has TRBV5-6 and TRBJ1-1, with D unresolved. V gave up 7 bases and J gave up 3 bases, with 16 bases separating them. Germline V gene sequence: CDR1 SGHDT, CDR2 YYEEEE. The CDR3 has 14 residues. CDR3 sequence reads: CASSHVVRDTEAFF. The CDR3, as DNA: TGTGCCAGCTCCCATGTGGTCCGGGACACTGAAGCTTTCTTT.

This clonotype was recorded a few times. This chain uses TRBV7-9 with TRBJ1-1, with a tentative D call TRBD1 (6 bases). CDR1 is SEHNR and CDR2 is FQNEAQ in the germline V gene (reference sequence). CDR3 length equals 14 residues. Trimming removed 8 bases from V and 0 bases from J, with 13 bases in between. In nucleotides, the CDR3 is TGTGCCAGCCGGAGGGGGGAAATGAACACTGAAGCTTTCTTT. Translated: CASRRGEMNTEAFF.

This clonotype showed up just a few times. The chain couples TRBV6-1 to TRBJ2-4; D is tentatively TRBD1 or TRBD2 (5 bases each). The germline V gene encodes CDR1 MNHNS and CDR2 SASEGT. V dropped 2 bases and J dropped 6 bases, with 8 bases sitting between them. The CDR3 extends over 13 amino acids. This chain's CDR3 is CASSEIGGNIQYF. DNA for the CDR3: TGTGCCAGCAGTGAAATTGGGGGAAACATTCAGTACTTC.

This clonotype was counted between two and nine times. The chain couples TRBV6-2 or TRBV6-3 to TRBJ1-2, with unresolved D. Trimming pared 8 bases from V and 8 bases from J, leaving 24 bases between. This CDR3 spans 15 amino acids. Germline V CDR1 and CDR2: MNHEY, SVGEGT. The CDR3, as DNA: TGTGCCAGCGCCGGACGCCCCACGCCAGTAAGGGGCTACACCTTC. The encoded protein is CASAGRPTPVRGYTF.

The CDR3 DNA reads as TGCAGTGCTAGGACGAACTACGAGCAGTACGTC. This translates into CSARTNYEQYV. V and J are TRBV20-1 and TRBJ2-7; D remains ambiguous. CDR1 and CDR2 from the germline V gene are DFQATT and SNEGSKA (reference sequence). Trimming left V 3 bases short and J 3 bases short, with 6 bases between. The CDR3 runs to 11 residues.

This clonotype was picked up a small number of times. This sequence joins TRBV9 and TRBJ2-5; 10 bases are shared with TRBD1. V lost 2 bases and J lost 4; bases outside the gene matches: 2. CDR1 and CDR2 (germline): SGDLS, YYNGEE. This CDR3 is built from 14 residues. CDR3 nucleotide sequence: TGTGCCAGCAGCGTGGGACAGGGGCTAGAGACCCAGTACTTC. Protein product: CASSVGQGLETQYF.

The chain recombines TRBV14 with TRBJ1-1; TRBD1 might be the D (5 bases). V shed 4 bases and J shed 11 bases, with 20 bases lying between them. The CDR3 consists of 14 residues. Germline V gene data show CDR1 as SGHDN and CDR2 as FVKESK. CDR3 in DNA: TGTGCCAGCAGCCCTTCCGGGACTCAAGTGTTGGCTTTCTTT. Amino acid sequence: CASSPSGTQVLAFF.

The rearrangement links TRBV20-1 to TRBJ2-6; D not resolved. Germline CDR1 is DFQATT and CDR2 is SNEGSKA (reference sequence). V was clipped by 8 bases and J by 2 bases, with 7 bases between them. There are 12 residues in the CDR3. This CDR3 is CSTITGANVLTF. The CDR3 bases are TGCAGTACCATAACTGGGGCCAACGTCCTGACTTTC.

This clonotype was counted a few times. The gene calls are TRBV6-1 and TRBJ1-3, with no clear D. The germline gives CDR1 MNHNS, CDR2 SASEGT. V was trimmed by 7 bases and J by 4 bases, leaving 11 bases between them. CDR3 size: 13 residues. This CDR3 reads CASNGQLGNTIYF. As DNA, the CDR3 is TGTGCCAGCAATGGTCAGCTCGGAAACACCATATATTTT.

V is TRBV25-1 and J is TRBJ2-5; 10 bases agree with TRBD1. Germline V gene data show CDR1 as MGHDK and CDR2 as SYGVNS. V shed 0 bases and J 7 bases; nucleotides not matched to a gene: 8. CDR3 length: 16 amino acids. This CDR3 is CASSEYGQGGLGTQYF. CDR3 in DNA: TGTGCCAGCAGTGAATACGGACAGGGGGGTCTGGGGACCCAGTACTTC.

The CDR3 nucleotides read TGTGCCAGCAGTCCTATTCTTGGGACAGGGAGTAGCATTCAGTACTTC. Its protein product is CASSPILGTGSSIQYF. The rearrangement links TRBV12-3 or TRBV12-4 to TRBJ2-4; 9 bases fit TRBD1. Losses at the gene ends were 5 bases for V and 9 bases for J; bases not matched to a gene: 14. CDR3 length: 16 amino acids.

About this clonotype itself: The junction shows a germline mismatch at one end, possibly a read error. The V gene is TRBV6-5, the J gene TRBJ2-2, with D perhaps TRBD2 (6 bases). There are 15 residues in the CDR3. Per germline, CDR1 MNHEY and CDR2 SVGAGI. The CDR3 DNA is TGTGCCAGCAGTTACGTAAGGACTAAGGACGGGGAGCTGATTTTT. Translating it yields CASSYVRTKDGELIF.

This clonotype was observed a handful of times. The chain uses TRBV12-3 or TRBV12-4 and TRBJ2-1, with D perhaps TRBD2 (5 bases). The CDR3 spans 13 residues. V lost 7 bases and J lost 10, with 17 bases in between. DNA of the CDR3: TGTGCCAGCACCTTAAGAGGGCAAGGAGAGCAGTTCTTC. Encoded protein: CASTLRGQGEQFF.

This clonotype has at least ten counts. The CDR3 DNA sequence: TGTGCCAGCAGCTCGCCCGGGAGGCAAGAGACCCAGTACTTC. Translated, it gives CASSSPGRQETQYF. The chain joins TRBV5-6 to TRBJ2-5; 7 bases are shared with TRBD2. V trimming: 3 bases; J trimming: 2 bases; junction bases outside the gene matches: 4. Germline lookup yields CDR1 SGHDT and CDR2 YYEEEE. The CDR3 spans 14 residues.

This clonotype showed up just a few times. This chain links TRBV7-3 with TRBJ2-2, with D hard to call. Germline assignment: CDR1 SGHTA and CDR2 FQGTGA. V lost 4 bases and J lost 1, with 10 bases in between. The CDR3 totals 15 residues. This chain's CDR3 is CASSSTLGNTGELFF. The CDR3 nucleotides read TGTGCCAGCAGCTCGACTTTGGGGAACACCGGGGAGCTGTTTTTT.

The V gene is TRBV7-9, the J gene TRBJ2-1, with 14 bases identical to TRBD2. There are 16 residues in the CDR3. V dropped 6 bases and J dropped 7; count of bases not matched to a gene: 8. The germline V gene has CDR1 SEHNR and CDR2 FQNEAQ (reference sequence). This chain's CDR3 is CASSATSGGASNEQFF. The DNA for the CDR3 is TGTGCCAGCAGTGCGACTAGCGGGGGGGCTTCTAATGAGCAGTTCTTC.

V and J are TRBV7-9 and TRBJ1-5; D ambiguous. With 5 bases removed from V and 9 bases from J, the gap between germline ends came to 11 bases. CDR1 and CDR2 from the germline V gene are SEHNR and FQNEAQ (reference sequence). This CDR3 comprises 12 residues. CDR3 DNA: TGTGCCAGCAGCGCAGAAGTTGGGCCCCAGCATTTT. It encodes CASSAEVGPQHF. The full variable domain, its missing parts supplied by reference TRBV7-9 and TRBJ1-5, is DTGVSQNPRHKITKRGQNVTFRCDPISEHNRLYWYRQTLGQGPEFLTYFQNEAQLEKSRLLSDRFSAERPKGSFSTLEIQRTEQGDSAMYLCASSAEVGPQHFGDGTRLSIL.